Detailed here is one T cell receptor (beta chain). The target of this receptor is not known. No base quality information exists; no much larger clone differs at one position. From the cysteine up to the phenylalanine, the CDR3 has a length of 14 residues. The read is trimmed to its CDR3 DNA, 42 bases read in frame from base 1. Trimming leaves V shorter by 5 bases and J shorter by 5 bases, with the junction holding 8 bases beyond the gene matches. CDR1 MNHEY and CDR2 SVGAGI were looked up in the germline V gene. The collaborating institutions used their own protocols to collect whole blood in K2EDTA tubes. For TCRbeta analysis, collaborator samples were shipped as frozen whole blood, as isolated PBMCs, or as DNA extracted from either sample type. The data belong to a study of blood T cell repertoires in COVID-19 (dated by TCRdb to 2019 to 2021). Concerning the study at large: The collaborator samples originated in the United States, Italy and Spain and spanned the acute and convalescent phases of COVID-19. Samples were obtained from the ongoing ImmuneRACE study (first 160 participants) and from over 1,000 subjects provided by 6 global collaborators. Where available, HLA class I and class II types were taken from metadata supplied by the sample provider and were not determined by assay-based typing. The material from the prospective study consisted of cDNA or gDNA derived from T cells, B-cell-depleted T cells, or PBMCs. The repertoires were released in a freely available public database intended as a resource for research on the immune response to SARS-CoV-2. The dataset comprised deeply sampled blood TCRbeta repertoires from subjects exposed to, actively infected with, or recovered from COVID-19. Nearly every sample came with metadata listing a de-identified subject ID, COVID-19 status, age in years and sex. Findings and caveats that apply to the study as a whole: The quantity of clinical and demographic metadata differed by source and by participant and was supplied without curation.

The immunoSEQ Assay, a bias-controlled multiplex PCR, was used to amplify TCRbeta CDR3 regions from genomic DNA. As for the authors' bioinformatics: Nucleated cell counts per sample were estimated from amplification of reference gene primers within the assay. To quantify the absolute abundance of each unique TCRbeta CDR3 rearrangement, sequence reads were collapsed and filtered. For each sample, productive Simpson clonality was calculated by taking the square root of Simpson's diversity index across productive rearrangements. In TCRdb, the immuneACCESS table is reduced to in-frame sequences with V and J assigned. These tables do not hold every clone; where another copy was compared, an unresolved V gene accounts for under half, and the others remain unexplained. V and J calls plus clone size are reproduced from that table; the DNA served to infer D and trimming. In this sample the table shows fewer than 100,000 clones, about 89% of which occur a single time. The ten largest account for around 7% of the sample.

The source is a human donor with acute or convalescent COVID-19. The donor label of this sample is uncertain. The sample comprised peripheral blood. The chain uses TRBV6-5 and TRBJ1-2; 7 junctional bases match TRBD1. The DNA is TGTGCCAGCAGTCCCACGACAGGGTGGTATGGCTACACCTTC. The resulting protein is CASSPTTGWYGYTF.